The entry below gives a single TCR beta chain sequence along with its context. Original processing methods: Amplification from reference gene primers served as the basis for estimated nucleated cell counts. Sequencing used immunoSEQ multiplex PCR; TCRdb keeps in-frame clones, though not all of them. The V and J calls and clone size were taken over from that table, and D and trimming were inferred from the DNA. Of some 250,000 clones in the sample, 70% to 90% were seen once. The germline CDR1 and CDR2 sequences are SGHNT and YYREEE (reference sequence). Trimming shortened V by 4 bases and J by 7 bases, and 9 bases separated the two germline ends. The CDR3 sequence is 11 residues long. The sample is drawn from a study of blood T cell repertoires in COVID-19. Study-level background: From the United States, Italy and Spain came samples of acute and convalescent COVID-19. In each case, the material was cDNA or gDNA derived from T cells, B-cell-depleted T cells, or PBMCs.

This sequence was found in a woman in her twenties or thirties with acute or convalescent COVID-19. This rearrangement joins TRBV5-4 to TRBJ2-7, with TRBD2 as a possible D gene (5 bases). The sequenced sample consisted of peripheral blood. CDR3 sequence: CASSTDYEQYF. In DNA form, the CDR3 reads TGTGCCAGCAGCACCGACTATGAGCAGTACTTC. Filled out from reference TRBV5-4 and TRBJ2-7, the complete variable domain reads ETGVTQSPTHLIKTRGQQVTLRCSSQSGHNTVSWYQQALGQGPQFIFQYYREEENGRGNFPPRFSGLQFPNYSSELNVNALELDDSALYLCASSTDYEQYFGPGTRLTVT.